The 14 T cell receptor beta chains reported below all come from one sample, sequenced in a study of molecular identifiers for immune sequencing clone quantification. TCRdb passed the PCR reads through MiXCR, listing each CDR3 protein once. The sample yields roughly 320,000 distinct CDR3 sequences, 24% seen once. The sequenced material came from naive CD8+ T cells from blood, with Jurkat cell RNA spiked in. The subset denotes: FACS-sorted CD8+CD4-CCR7+CD45RA+ naive T cells. These receptors were collected from a human donor in good health. Some libraries in this study had Jurkat cell RNA spiked in.

The V and J genes are TRBV5-1 and TRBJ1-4; a weak D match, TRBD1 (5 bases). The V gene lost 0 bases and the J gene lost 8 bases, with 11 bases spanning the gap. The CDR3 extends over 14 amino acids. Germline V gene lookup returns CDR1 SGHRS and CDR2 YFSETQ. As DNA, the CDR3 is TGCGCCAGCAGCTTGGGCGACAGAGCAGAAAAACTGTTTTTT. This translates into CASSLGDRAEKLFF.

V gene TRBV24-1 combines with J gene TRBJ2-6; D is unclear. V shed 4 bases and J shed 3 bases, with 6 bases lying between them. Germline V gives CDR1 KGHDR, CDR2 SFDVKD. This CDR3 has 14 residues. CDR3 residues: CATSDPLGANVLTF. The CDR3 DNA reads TGTGCCACCAGTGACCCCCTTGGGGCCAACGTCCTGACTTTC.

This clonotype occurred a few times. The chain combines TRBV7-9 with TRBJ1-4, with D possibly matching TRBD1 (5 bases). The CDR3 totals 16 residues. V was pared by 3 bases and J by 1 base, with 12 bases between. Looked up from germline, CDR1 is SEHNR and CDR2 is FQNEAQ (reference sequence). This chain's CDR3 is CASSFPDKRTNEKLFF. Written as DNA, the CDR3 is TGTGCCAGCAGCTTCCCGGACAAAAGAACTAATGAAAAACTGTTTTTT.

This clonotype was counted a few times. This rearrangement joins TRBV5-8 to TRBJ2-4; TRBD1 matches at 9 bases. The CDR3 spans 14 residues. Germline CDR1 is SGHTS and CDR2 is YDEGEE. J lost 15 bases, V lost 0 bases, and 10 bases had no gene match. The CDR3 sequence: CASSLEGQGLSGYF. For the CDR3, the DNA is TGTGCCAGCAGCTTGGAAGGACAGGGGCTTTCGGGGTACTTC.

As for this clonotype: Just one base apart from a much larger clone, this may be a read error. CDR3 amino acids: CASSFSDRAKTYEQYF. In nucleotides, the CDR3 is TGTGCCAGCAGTTTCTCAGACAGGGCCAAAACCTACGAGCAGTACTTC. The rearrangement uses TRBV28 and TRBJ2-7; TRBD1 agrees at 7 bases. With V trimmed by 3 bases and J by 2 bases, 10 bases remained unmatched. The CDR3 has 16 amino acids. Germline V CDR1 and CDR2: MDHEN, SYDVKM.

To note about this clonotype: One end of the junction varies from germline; a read error may be responsible. The rearrangement links TRBV7-9 to TRBJ1-1, with a tentative D call TRBD1 (6 bases). The CDR3 spans 13 residues. Germline CDR1 SEHNR, CDR2 FQNEAQ (reference sequence). CDR3 residues: CASSLQGNTEVFF. As DNA, the CDR3 is TGTGCCAGCAGCTTACAGGGGAACACTGAAGTTTTCTTT. Based on the CDR3 plus reference TRBV7-9 and TRBJ1-1, the full variable domain is DTGVSQNPRHKITKRGQNVTFRCDPISEHNRLYWYRQTLGQGPEFLTYFQNEAQLEKSRLLSDRFSAERPKGSFSTLEIQRTEQGDSAMYLCASSLQGNTEVFFGQGTRLTVV.

The chain links TRBV7-6 to TRBJ1-3, with 10 bases fitting TRBD1. The CDR3 is made up of 12 amino acids. Trimming cost V 8 bases and J 7 bases; bases outside gene matches: 2. From germline, CDR1 is SGHVS and CDR2 FNYEAQ. The CDR3 region has the DNA TGTGCCAGCGGGACAGGGGACAACACCATATATTTT. Amino acids: CASGTGDNTIYF.

About this clonotype: A read error may be the cause here, since a much bigger clone is one base away. The gene calls are TRBV6-6 and TRBJ1-5, with D possibly TRBD1 on 5 matching bases. Germline CDR1 is MNHNY and CDR2 is SVGAGI (reference sequence). The CDR3 is 13 amino acids. With 8 bases removed from V and 4 bases from J, the gap between germline ends came to 12 bases. DNA for the CDR3: TGTGCCAGCGGTACACGGGGGAATCAGCCCCAGCATTTT. Translated: CASGTRGNQPQHF.

The table lists this clonotype with many counts. The chain recombines TRBV5-1 with TRBJ1-2; D ambiguous. V lost 2 bases, J lost 6 bases, and 14 bases lay in between. This CDR3 is built from 14 residues. Germline V gene sequence: CDR1 SGHRS, CDR2 YFSETQ. The CDR3 sequence is CASSFMTLFDGYTF. The CDR3 DNA reads TGCGCCAGCAGCTTTATGACACTGTTTGATGGCTACACCTTC.

The chain is built from TRBV5-1 and TRBJ2-7, with 9 bases fitting TRBD1. J was trimmed by 7 bases and V by 4 bases; bases with no gene match: 12. CDR3 length: 15 residues. Per the germline V gene, CDR1 is SGHRS and CDR2 is YFSETQ. CDR3 in DNA: TGCGCCAGCAGCCAAGGGACAGGGCCCACTTATGAGCAGTACTTC. Its protein product is CASSQGTGPTYEQYF.

The chain links TRBV6-5 to TRBJ2-3; 8 bases are a match to TRBD1. The germline V gene has CDR1 MNHEY and CDR2 SVGAGI. The CDR3 covers 15 residues. The V and J ends lost 5 bases and 4 bases, in that order; junction bases with no gene match: 8. Written as DNA, the CDR3 is TGTGCCAGCAGTCTCCGGGACAGGTGCCCAGATACGCAGTATTTT. Translation gives CASSLRDRCPDTQYF.

The V and J genes are TRBV5-4 and TRBJ1-4, with D unresolved. Trimming stripped 0 bases from V and 0 bases from J, with 9 bases between. This CDR3 is 16 amino acids long. CDR1 is SGHNT, CDR2 YYREEE, per germline (reference sequence). The CDR3 loop is CASSLEGFATNEKLFF. Written as DNA, the CDR3 is TGTGCCAGCAGCTTGGAAGGATTTGCAACTAATGAAAAACTGTTTTTT.

The chain has TRBV29-1 and TRBJ2-5, with 7 bases lining up with TRBD1. The V segment lost 7 bases and the J segment 5 bases; nucleotides outside the gene matches: 10. The germline V gene encodes CDR1 SQVTM and CDR2 ANQGSEA. This CDR3 has 13 amino acids. The DNA of the CDR3 is TGCAGCGACGACAAACAGGGGTTTGAGACCCAGTACTTC. Amino acid sequence: CSDDKQGFETQYF.

This clonotype was counted between two and nine times. This chain links TRBV20-1 with TRBJ2-1, with no clear D. Germline CDR1 and CDR2: DFQATT and SNEGSKA (reference sequence). CDR3 length: 14 amino acids. V was pared by 4 bases and J by 0 bases, with 10 bases between. The CDR3: CSANGAYSYNEQFF. The CDR3 DNA reads TGCAGTGCTAATGGCGCGTACTCCTACAATGAGCAGTTCTTC.